This entry lists 26 T cell receptor beta chains sequenced from one sample in a study of a mutant IDH1 vaccine in newly diagnosed glioma (dated by TCRdb to the early 2020s). Libraries came from the immunoSEQ multiplex PCR assay. This immuneACCESS table, as held by TCRdb, lists in-frame sequences with V and J called but not all clones. Of the missing ones, under half trace to an unresolved V gene in checked studies; the others have no known cause. This sample is represented by about 60,000 clones; roughly four fifths of them were singletons. The top ten clones comprise 3% to 4.5% of the sample. For these receptors, no antigen is known. The time point label, as the study defines it: week 11, during vaccination. Every vaccine dose consisted of 300 ug of a 20-mer mutant IDH1 peptide in Montanide, administered subcutaneously together with topical imiquimod. Sequenced here: PBMCs, sampled from a glioma patient whose treatment included an IDH1 peptide vaccine. The receptors stem from a man aged 30 to 45 with glioma.

CDR3 in DNA: TGTGCCAGCAGTTTAGAATTTGACCAGCCCCAGCATTTT. It yields the protein CASSLEFDQPQHF. This chain joins TRBV27 and TRBJ1-5; D is unresolved. Trimming stripped 2 bases from V and 7 bases from J, with 9 bases between. Germline CDR1 reads MNHEY; CDR2 reads SMNVEV (reference sequence). CDR3 length: 13 amino acids.

The table lists this clone with a count of one. Here the CDR3 DNA reads TGTGCCAGCGGACTAGCGGGGGAGACCCAGTACTTC. Translating gives CASGLAGETQYF. This chain joins TRBV28 and TRBJ2-5; TRBD2 matches 12 bases. V lost 8 bases, J lost 5 bases, and 0 bases stayed unmatched. This CDR3 has 12 residues. Germline V gene data show CDR1 as MDHEN and CDR2 as SYDVKM.

V usage is TRBV11-2 and J usage is TRBJ2-1; no reliable D call. CDR3 length equals 14 residues. V was clipped by 5 bases and J by 5 bases, with 13 bases between them. Germline V gives CDR1 SGHAT, CDR2 FQNNGV. The CDR3 here is CASSPLGLDNEQFF. CDR3 nucleotides: TGTGCCAGCAGCCCCCTCGGTCTAGACAATGAGCAGTTCTTC.

V and J are TRBV7-9 and TRBJ2-7; the match to TRBD2 covers 8 bases. Unmatched junction bases numbered 5, after V lost 5 bases and J lost 2 bases. The CDR3 is made up of 14 amino acids. Germline CDR1 and CDR2: SEHNR and FQNEAQ (reference sequence). The CDR3 here is CASSLGREPYEQYF. In DNA, the CDR3 is TGTGCCAGCAGCCTCGGGAGGGAACCCTACGAGCAGTACTTC.

The V gene is TRBV9, the J gene TRBJ1-1; D is perhaps TRBD1 (6 bases). The ends were cut back, 0 bases at V and 3 bases at J, with 15 bases in the middle. CDR1 and CDR2 from the germline V gene are SGDLS and YYNGEE. The length of the CDR3 is 16 residues. The DNA of the CDR3 is TGTGCCAGCAGCGTAGTCGGGGGGCGTAGCGACACTGAAGCTTTCTTT. This translates into CASSVVGGRSDTEAFF.

V usage is TRBV5-1 and J usage is TRBJ1-3; 9 bases agree with TRBD1. J was trimmed by 3 bases and V by 0 bases; bases with no gene match: 4. Germline CDR1 reads SGHRS; CDR2 reads YFSETQ. This CDR3 contains 16 residues. The CDR3 DNA reads TGCGCCAGCAGCTTGGTCGGGACAGGGTATGGAAACACCATATATTTT. Translating gives CASSLVGTGYGNTIYF.

V is TRBV6-1 and J is TRBJ2-7; 8 bases are a match to TRBD1. The CDR3 contains 14 residues. Trimming removed 2 bases from V and 13 bases from J; junction bases left unmatched: 13. Germline V lookup: CDR1 MNHNS, CDR2 SASEGT. The CDR3, as DNA: TGTGCCAGCAGTGAACTGGACAGGGCTTCGTTCCTCTACTTC. Protein sequence: CASSELDRASFLYF.

This clone has only one observation. The chain has TRBV11-2 and TRBJ1-4; the D is unclear. V lost 9 bases and J 8 bases, leaving 13 bases between the germline ends. CDR1 and CDR2 from the germline V gene are SGHAT and FQNNGV. This CDR3 has 12 residues. The CDR3 loop reads CASTTFGEKLFF. The CDR3 bases are TGTGCCAGTACTACTTTTGGGGAAAAACTGTTTTTT.

The rearrangement links TRBV28 to TRBJ2-6; D unresolved. This CDR3 is 16 amino acids long. Germline CDR1 is MDHEN and CDR2 is SYDVKM. The germline V and J ends were trimmed by 6 bases and 0 bases, with 12 bases remaining between them. The CDR3 DNA follows: TGTGCCAGCAGCTATCTGGTACACTCTGGGGCCAACGTCCTGACTTTC. It yields the protein CASSYLVHSGANVLTF.

The CDR3 DNA is TGCAGTGCTCTCACTATGGAGACCCAGTACTTC. This sequence encodes CSALTMETQYF. The chain uses TRBV20-1 and TRBJ2-5; D is uncertain. This CDR3 contains 11 residues. Germline V gene sequence: CDR1 DFQATT, CDR2 SNEGSKA (reference sequence). Trimming removed 5 bases at V and 5 bases at J, with 9 bases between.

V is TRBV5-5 and J is TRBJ2-2; D is tentatively TRBD1 or TRBD2 (5 bases each). V was trimmed by 1 base and J by 3 bases, leaving 13 bases between them. The CDR3 is made up of 16 amino acids. Germline CDR1 reads SGHKS; CDR2 reads YYEKEE (reference sequence). The CDR3 bases are TGTGCCAGCAGCTTGTACGGGGCAGGGTACACCGGGGAGCTGTTTTTT. It is translated as CASSLYGAGYTGELFF. The full variable domain, its missing parts supplied by reference TRBV5-5 and TRBJ2-2, is DAGVTQSPTHLIKTRGQQVTLRCSPISGHKSVSWYQQVLGQGPQFIFQYYEKEERGRGNFPDRFSARQFPNYSSELNVNALLLGDSALYLCASSLYGAGYTGELFFGEGSRLTVL.

J is TRBJ1-5 and V is TRBV30; weak D call: TRBD1 (5 bases). This CDR3 is built from 13 residues. The germline V and J ends were trimmed by 4 bases and 2 bases, with 9 bases remaining between them. Germline CDR1 reads GTSNPN; CDR2 reads SVGIG (reference sequence). CDR3 in DNA: TGTGCCTGGACGTCAGGGCGCAATCAGCCCCAGCATTTT. Its protein is CAWTSGRNQPQHF.

This clone has only a few counts. The rearrangement joins TRBV7-3 to TRBJ1-3, with a possible D match to TRBD1 (5 bases). CDR1 and CDR2 from the germline V gene are SGHTA and FQGTGA. Between the trimmed V and J ends, which lost 5 bases and 8 bases, there was a span of 13 bases. This CDR3 is 13 amino acids long. In DNA, the CDR3 is TGTGCCAGCAGCCAGTACCGGGACGACACCATATATTTT. This sequence encodes CASSQYRDDTIYF.

This clone was counted a few times. This rearrangement joins TRBV9 to TRBJ2-1; D possibly corresponds to TRBD1 (5 bases). The CDR3 consists of 15 residues. V was clipped by 2 bases and J by 2 bases, with 11 bases between them. Germline V lookup: CDR1 SGDLS, CDR2 YYNGEE. CDR3 nucleotides: TGTGCCAGCAGCGTCTACCAGGGAACCTACAATGAGCAGTTCTTC. Translation gives CASSVYQGTYNEQFF.

CDR3 coding DNA: TGCAGCGTTATCCCAGGGTCTGAAGCTTTCTTT. Amino acids: CSVIPGSEAFF. The chain is built from TRBV29-1 and TRBJ1-1; maybe TRBD1 (5 bases). V shed 5 bases and J shed 6 bases, with 10 bases lying between them. The CDR3 length is 11 residues. Germline CDR1 SQVTM, CDR2 ANQGSEA.

This sequence joins TRBV4-2 and TRBJ2-1; TRBD2 aligns across 10 bases. The CDR3 runs 17 residues. V lost 0 bases to trimming and J lost 4 bases; unmatched junction nucleotides: 6. Germline loops: CDR1 LGHNA, CDR2 YNFKEQ. The CDR3 nucleotides read TGTGCCAGCAGCCAAGATACCACTAGCGGGATTTACAATGAGCAGTTCTTC. Translating gives CASSQDTTSGIYNEQFF.

The chain recombines TRBV5-1 with TRBJ2-5; the match to TRBD2 covers 7 bases. The V gene end was trimmed by 3 bases and the J gene end by 3 bases; junction bases not matched to a gene: 5. CDR3 length: 14 residues. Germline values: CDR1 SGHRS, CDR2 YFSETQ. The CDR3 sequence: CASSSGTTEETQYF. The CDR3 DNA sequence: TGCGCCAGCAGCTCCGGGACTACTGAAGAGACCCAGTACTTC.

This chain uses TRBV4-2 with TRBJ1-6; D is ambiguous. There are 16 residues in the CDR3. Trimming cost V 1 base and J 6 bases, with 13 bases left between them. Germline V gene lookup returns CDR1 LGHNA and CDR2 YNFKEQ. The CDR3 nucleotides read TGTGCCAGCAGCCAAGCGCCAGGTTCGCCTAATTCACCCCTCCACTTT. It is translated as CASSQAPGSPNSPLHF.

The chain recombines TRBV6-1 with TRBJ1-5; D is undetermined. CDR1 MNHNS and CDR2 SASEGT come from the germline V gene. The V gene lost 8 bases and the J gene lost 2 bases, with 13 bases spanning the gap. The CDR3 has 14 amino acids. The CDR3 reads CASGTSSGNQPQHF. The CDR3 nucleotides read TGTGCCAGCGGAACATCGAGTGGCAATCAGCCCCAGCATTTT.

The V call is TRBV18, the J call TRBJ1-2, with D uncertain. V was clipped by 1 base and J by 4 bases, with 10 bases between them. The CDR3 is 14 amino acids. The germline V gene encodes CDR1 KGHSH and CDR2 LQKENI. The CDR3: CASSPRGEAYGYTF. Here the CDR3 DNA reads TGTGCCAGCTCACCACGCGGGGAAGCCTATGGCTACACCTTC.

This clone has more than one count but fewer than ten. The chain employs TRBV5-1 and TRBJ2-1, with TRBD2 matching over 9 bases. The CDR3 consists of 16 residues. CDR1 and CDR2 (germline): SGHRS, YFSETQ. V dropped 5 bases and J dropped 5; count of bases not matched to a gene: 11. The CDR3 region has the DNA TGCGCCAGCAGATTAGATCCTAGCGGGACCAACAATGAGCAGTTCTTC. Amino acids: CASRLDPSGTNNEQFF.

The chain employs TRBV28 and TRBJ2-7, with TRBD1 identical over 9 bases. The CDR3 runs to 15 residues. Germline CDR1 MDHEN, CDR2 SYDVKM. The junction had 6 bases not matched to a gene; V was cut back by 4 bases and J by 2 bases. CDR3 in DNA: TGTGCCAGCAGTTCCAGACAGGGGGGACCCTACGAGCAGTACTTC. Translated, it gives CASSSRQGGPYEQYF.

The J gene is TRBJ2-3, the V gene TRBV6-1, with 7 bases identical to TRBD1. Germline CDR1 MNHNS, CDR2 SASEGT. V was pared by 1 base and J by 2 bases, with 6 bases of the junction left unmatched. The CDR3 is made up of 16 amino acids. CDR3 in DNA: TGTGCCAGCAGTGAAGTCGTAGGGGGCCTCACAGATACGCAGTATTTT. Its translation is CASSEVVGGLTDTQYF.

J is TRBJ1-4 and V is TRBV30; 8 bases are shared with TRBD1. Germline V gene data show CDR1 as GTSNPN and CDR2 as SVGIG (reference sequence). The CDR3 totals 14 residues. V shed 8 bases, J shed 8 bases, and the junction held 13 bases outside the gene matches. This CDR3 reads CAAWSWTGNEKLFF. The CDR3 DNA is TGTGCCGCCTGGAGTTGGACAGGGAACGAAAAACTGTTTTTT.

Note on this clone: At one end the junction does not follow the germline gene, possibly because of a read error. In the same sample, other DNA sequences code for this CDR3. The chain has TRBV4-1 and TRBJ2-7; a possible D gene is TRBD1 (5 bases). Germline V lookup: CDR1 MGHRA, CDR2 YSYEKL. The CDR3 sequence is 15 residues long. CDR3 coding DNA: TGCGCCAGCAGCCAAACCGGACAAGAAACCTACGAGCAATACTTC. Translating gives CASSQTGQETYEQYF.

The sample holds a few counts of this clone. J is TRBJ2-7 and V is TRBV6-6; 10 bases fit TRBD2. CDR3 length: 15 amino acids. The V and J ends lost 5 bases and 3 bases, in that order; junction bases with no gene match: 7. Germline V CDR1 and CDR2: MNHNY, SVGAGI (reference sequence). CDR3 amino acids: CASSTRTSGNYEQYF. CDR3 sequence (DNA): TGTGCCAGCAGTACCCGGACTAGCGGAAACTACGAGCAGTACTTC.